This T cell receptor beta chain originates from a study of T cell responses to AZD1222 COVID-19 vaccine. A note on this clone: What it binds is not known.

Study-wide results and caveats: Donors in the cohort were predominantly white British and more often female, and clonal diversity was possibly underestimated. It was only after the peak T cell response that any repertoires were sampled.

Assay used: immunoSEQ multiplex PCR; TCRdb lists only in-frame clones, some missing. The sample gives over 100,000 clones, 93% of which show up once; 5% is in the top ten. This sequence was found in an adult in good health. This material consisted of peripheral blood, taken on day 0 of AZD1222 vaccination.

CDR3 region: CASSLAGTVTTDTQYF. CDR3 sequence (DNA): TGCGCCAGCAGCTTGGCCGGGACGGTGACCACAGATACGCAGTATTTT. The chain couples TRBV5-1 to TRBJ2-3, with D perhaps being TRBD1 or TRBD2 (5 bases each). The CDR3 runs 16 residues. The ends were cut back, 0 bases at V and 2 bases at J, with 13 bases in the middle. CDR1 SGHRS and CDR2 YFSETQ come from the germline V gene.